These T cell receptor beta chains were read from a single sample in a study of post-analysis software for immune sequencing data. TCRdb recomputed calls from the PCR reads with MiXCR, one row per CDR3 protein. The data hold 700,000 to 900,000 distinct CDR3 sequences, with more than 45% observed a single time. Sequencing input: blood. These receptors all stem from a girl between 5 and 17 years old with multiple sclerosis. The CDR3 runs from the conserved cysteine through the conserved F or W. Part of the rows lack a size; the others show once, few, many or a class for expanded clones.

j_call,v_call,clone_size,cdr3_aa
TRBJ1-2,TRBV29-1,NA,CSVGLAGMDYGYTF
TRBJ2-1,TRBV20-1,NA,CSARDGGSHYIEQFF
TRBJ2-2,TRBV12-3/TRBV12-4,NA,CASSLIGTATWELFF
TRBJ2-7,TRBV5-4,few,CASSLGEDRPSYEQYF
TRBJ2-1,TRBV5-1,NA,CASSPGQYAPSHNEQFF
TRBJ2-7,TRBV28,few,CASSSTGGYSYEQYF
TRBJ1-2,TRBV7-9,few,CASSEKPQGANYGYTF
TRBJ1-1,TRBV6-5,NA,CASSYFRGQGVEAFF
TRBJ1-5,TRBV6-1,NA,CASRGGSYSNQPQHF
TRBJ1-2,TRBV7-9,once,CASSPSADGYTF
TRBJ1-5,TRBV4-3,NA,CASSQDRRGSQPQHF
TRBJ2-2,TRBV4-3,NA,CASSQDDGKAGELFF
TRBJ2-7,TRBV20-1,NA,CSARGREISYEQYF
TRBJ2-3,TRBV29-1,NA,CSVGGKSTDTQYF
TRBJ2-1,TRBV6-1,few,CASRGDSSYNEQFF
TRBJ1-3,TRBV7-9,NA,CASSWTEGAGNTIYF
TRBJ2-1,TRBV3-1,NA,CASSPPSTSGSGSYNEQFF
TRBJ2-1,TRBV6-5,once,CASRPPGEKNEQFF
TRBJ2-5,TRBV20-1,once,CSARLVSGDRGEQYF
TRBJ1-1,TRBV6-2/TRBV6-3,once,CASSHGTVSLNTEAFF
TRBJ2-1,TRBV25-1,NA,CASSELGATEQFF
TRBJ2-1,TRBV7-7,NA,CASSFPGGKEQFF
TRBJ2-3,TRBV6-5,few,CASSYGTAADTQYF
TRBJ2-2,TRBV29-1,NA,CSVERGGELFF
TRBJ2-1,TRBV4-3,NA,CASSPDIPGLATIKQRYNEQFF
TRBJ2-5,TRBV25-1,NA,CASSNPGLNIQETQYF
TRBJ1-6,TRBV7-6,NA,CASSYLQGNNSPLHF
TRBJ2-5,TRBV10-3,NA,CAISVVLAETQYF
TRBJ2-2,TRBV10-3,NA,CAGGGGSPTGELFF
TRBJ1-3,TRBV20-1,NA,CSARVEGDGNTIYF
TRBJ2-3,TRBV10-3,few,CATGQGRTDTQYF
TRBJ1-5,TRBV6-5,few,CASSHSGANQPQHF
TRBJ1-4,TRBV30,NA,CAWNRDRNEKLFF
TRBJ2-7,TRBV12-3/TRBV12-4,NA,CASSLGIGQASNHEQYF
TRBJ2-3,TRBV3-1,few,CASSPGTSGRAVDTQYF
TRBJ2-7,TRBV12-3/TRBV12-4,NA,CASSYLPGNEQYF
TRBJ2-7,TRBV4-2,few,CASSQKVSYEQYF
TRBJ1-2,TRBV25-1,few,CATASDYREHYGYTF
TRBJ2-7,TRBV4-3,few,CASSQGVEYRAPYEQYF
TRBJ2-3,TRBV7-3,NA,CASSLSIAKDTQYF
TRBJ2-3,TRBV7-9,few,CASSSSLAPDTQYF
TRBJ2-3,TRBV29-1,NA,CSGLRDSSSTDTQYF
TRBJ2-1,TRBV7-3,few,CAGSLTSGSYNEQFF
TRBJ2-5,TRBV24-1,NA,CATSGGGNEQYF
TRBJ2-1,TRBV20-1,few,CSAGDRGRGEQFF
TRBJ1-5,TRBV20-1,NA,CGVSTGGNQPQHF